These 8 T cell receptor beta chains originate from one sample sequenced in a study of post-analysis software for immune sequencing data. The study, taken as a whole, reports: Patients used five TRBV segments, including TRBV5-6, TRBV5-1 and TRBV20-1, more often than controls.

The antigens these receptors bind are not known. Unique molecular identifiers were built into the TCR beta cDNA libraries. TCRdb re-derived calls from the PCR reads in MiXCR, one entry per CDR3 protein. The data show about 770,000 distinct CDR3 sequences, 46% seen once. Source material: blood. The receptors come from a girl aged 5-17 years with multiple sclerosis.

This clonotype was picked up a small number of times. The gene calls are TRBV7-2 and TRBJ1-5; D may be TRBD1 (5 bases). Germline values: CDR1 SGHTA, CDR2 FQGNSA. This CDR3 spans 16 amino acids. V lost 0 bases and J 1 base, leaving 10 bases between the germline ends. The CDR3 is CASSLAGGKSNQPQHF. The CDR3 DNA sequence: TGTGCCAGCAGCTTAGCGGGGGGAAAGAGCAATCAGCCCCAGCATTTT.

CDR3 coding DNA: TGTGCCAGCAGTTTTCGCCCCGCCGGCGAGCAGTACTTC. Translation: CASSFRPAGEQYF. The chain has TRBV12-3 or TRBV12-4 and TRBJ2-4; D uncertain. The DNA end lines up better with TRBJ2-7; the J call may be wrong. CDR3 size: 13 residues.

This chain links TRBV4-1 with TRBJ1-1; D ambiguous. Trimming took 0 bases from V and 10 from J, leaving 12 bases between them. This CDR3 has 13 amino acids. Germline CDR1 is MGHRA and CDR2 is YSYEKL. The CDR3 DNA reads TGCGCCAGCAGCCAAGAGGCGGGAGGGCCAGCTTTCTTT. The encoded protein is CASSQEAGGPAFF.

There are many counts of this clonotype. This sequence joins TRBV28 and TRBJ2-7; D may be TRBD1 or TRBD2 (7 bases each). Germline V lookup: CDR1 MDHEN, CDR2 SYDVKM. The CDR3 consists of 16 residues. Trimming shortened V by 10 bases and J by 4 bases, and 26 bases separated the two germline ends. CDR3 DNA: TGTGCCACCCTACGACAGGGAGGGTTCATAGCGTACGAGCAGTACTTC. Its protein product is CATLRQGGFIAYEQYF.

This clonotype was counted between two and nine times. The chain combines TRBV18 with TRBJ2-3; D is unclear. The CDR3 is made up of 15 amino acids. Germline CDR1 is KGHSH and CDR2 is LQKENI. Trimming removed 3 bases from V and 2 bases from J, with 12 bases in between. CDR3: CASSPGLEFTDTQYF. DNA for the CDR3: TGTGCCAGCTCACCGGGATTGGAGTTCACAGATACGCAGTATTTT.

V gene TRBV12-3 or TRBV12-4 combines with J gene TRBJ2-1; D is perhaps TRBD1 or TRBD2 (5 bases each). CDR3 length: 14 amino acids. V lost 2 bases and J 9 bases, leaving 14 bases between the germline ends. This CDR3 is CASSLISGTAEQFF. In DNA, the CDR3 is TGTGCCAGCAGTTTAATTTCCGGGACGGCTGAGCAGTTCTTC.

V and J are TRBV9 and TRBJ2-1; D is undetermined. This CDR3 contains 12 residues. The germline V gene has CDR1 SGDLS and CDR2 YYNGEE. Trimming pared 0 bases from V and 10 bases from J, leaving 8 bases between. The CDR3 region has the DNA TGTGCCAGCAGCGTAGGGGAACGCGAGCAGTTCTTC. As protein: CASSVGEREQFF. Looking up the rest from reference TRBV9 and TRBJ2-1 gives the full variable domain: DSGVTQTPKHLITATGQRVTLRCSPRSGDLSVYWYQQSLDQGLQFLIQYYNGEERAKGNILERFSAQQFPDLHSELNLSSLELGDSALYFCASSVGEREQFFGPGTRLTVL.

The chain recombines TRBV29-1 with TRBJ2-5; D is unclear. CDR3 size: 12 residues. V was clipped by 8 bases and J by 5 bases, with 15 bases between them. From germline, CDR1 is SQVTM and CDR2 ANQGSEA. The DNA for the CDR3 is TGCAGCTCCGGAGTTGTGGGTGAGACCCAGTACTTC. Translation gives CSSGVVGETQYF. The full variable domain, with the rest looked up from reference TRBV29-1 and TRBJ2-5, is SAVISQKPSRDICQRGTSLTIQCQVDSQVTMMFWYRQQPGQSLTLIATANQGSEATYESGFVIDKFPISRPNLTFSTLTVSNMSPEDSSIYLCSSGVVGETQYFGPGTRLLVL.